This TCR beta chain was documented in a study of blood T cell repertoires in COVID-19. This table comes from immunoSEQ multiplex PCR, and its TCRdb copy is limited to in-frame clones, with some not included. Here the sample spans around 160,000 clones, 84% being singletons. The germline gives CDR1 LGHNA, CDR2 YNFKEQ. This CDR3 region has 15 residues. The V and J ends lost 0 bases and 6 bases respectively, with 15 bases between them. The clonotype comes from a woman aged 50 to 60 who had been exposed to COVID-19. Sequencing input: PBMCs or T cells enriched from blood (not recorded which). The V and J genes are TRBV4-2 and TRBJ2-7, with D possibly matching TRBD1 (5 bases). CDR3 loop: CASSQDPRRVGEQYF. The CDR3 nucleotides read TGTGCCAGCAGCCAAGATCCCCGCAGGGTTGGCGAGCAGTACTTC.